The 30 T cell receptor beta chains below all came from one sample that was sequenced in a study of T-cell reconstitution after alpha-beta-depleted transplantation in children. Unique molecular identifiers were incorporated into the prepared TCRbeta library. TCRdb reanalysed the PCR reads using MiXCR and keeps one entry per CDR3 protein. The top ten clones hold around 2.3% of a sample with roughly 500,000 distinct CDR3 sequences, approximately 29% of them seen once. The sample here was PBMCs from the stem cell graft donor, taken from the stem cell graft. These receptors originate from a human donor who donated a stem cell graft to a child with aplastic anemia.

V usage is TRBV9 and J usage is TRBJ1-1; D unresolved. V lost 2 bases and J lost 3, with 11 bases in between. This CDR3 comprises 14 residues. From germline, CDR1 is SGDLS and CDR2 YYNGEE. CDR3 nucleotide sequence: TGTGCCAGCAGCGTGGCAAACAGAGACACTGAAGCTTTCTTT. Protein product: CASSVANRDTEAFF.

The rearrangement uses TRBV24-1 and TRBJ1-1; 10 positions match TRBD1. V gave up 3 bases and J gave up 6 bases; unmatched junction bases: 0. The CDR3 is 13 amino acids. Germline V gene data show CDR1 as KGHDR and CDR2 as SFDVKD. The CDR3 sequence: CATSDGTGAEAFF. In DNA form, the CDR3 reads TGTGCCACCAGTGATGGGACAGGGGCTGAAGCTTTCTTT.

The CDR3 DNA is TGCGCCAGCAGCTTGGCTCGTAACAACCACGAGCAGTACTTC. Translated: CASSLARNNHEQYF. This chain uses TRBV5-1 with TRBJ2-7; D unclear. Germline-derived CDR1 and CDR2 are SGHRS and YFSETQ. The V end was cut by 0 bases, the J end by 5 bases, with 12 bases between. The CDR3 has 14 amino acids.

CDR3 nucleotide sequence: TGCGCCAGCAGCTGGGGCACGGGGGGGAAAGAAGAGACCCAGTACTTC. This translates into CASSWGTGGKEETQYF. The chain employs TRBV5-1 and TRBJ2-5, with 8 positions matching TRBD2. This CDR3 is 16 amino acids long. The V segment lost 3 bases and the J segment 3 bases; nucleotides outside the gene matches: 10. CDR1 and CDR2 (germline): SGHRS, YFSETQ.

This clonotype occurred a few times. This sequence joins TRBV4-3 and TRBJ2-2; 9 bases fit TRBD2. Per germline, CDR1 LGHNA and CDR2 YSLEER. V trimming: 5 bases; J trimming: 3 bases; junction bases outside the gene matches: 10. This CDR3 contains 17 residues. The CDR3 DNA reads TGCGCCAGCAGCAGTTTCCAGCGGGGGGCTGACACCGGGGAGCTGTTTTTT. Its translation: CASSSFQRGADTGELFF.

This clonotype came up a few times. This chain links TRBV7-9 with TRBJ2-1, with 8 bases matching TRBD2. V lost 5 bases, J lost 6 bases, and 6 bases stayed unmatched. Germline V gene lookup returns CDR1 SEHNR and CDR2 FQNEAQ (reference sequence). This CDR3 region has 14 residues. DNA for the CDR3: TGTGCCAGCAGCCCCACTAGCGGATTCAATGAGCAGTTCTTC. Its translation: CASSPTSGFNEQFF.

The chain links TRBV28 to TRBJ2-7; 9 bases align to TRBD2. V shed 4 bases, J shed 3 bases, and the junction held 10 bases outside the gene matches. CDR3 length: 16 residues. Germline V gene sequence: CDR1 MDHEN, CDR2 SYDVKM. Written as DNA, the CDR3 is TGTGCCAGCAGTTCCCATAGCGGGGGTAAATTCTACGAGCAGTACTTC. Encoded protein: CASSSHSGGKFYEQYF.

This clonotype has only a few counts. This chain uses TRBV30 with TRBJ1-1, with 10 bases fitting TRBD1. V lost 2 bases, J lost 7 bases, and 4 bases stayed unmatched. This CDR3 region has 13 residues. Germline V gives CDR1 GTSNPN, CDR2 SVGIG (reference sequence). This chain's CDR3 is CAWSSGTGDEAFF. CDR3 coding DNA: TGTGCCTGGAGTTCCGGGACAGGGGATGAAGCTTTCTTT.

The gene calls are TRBV6-1 and TRBJ1-4; possible D gene TRBD1, 5 bases. Germline V gene sequence: CDR1 MNHNS, CDR2 SASEGT. Deletions cut 7 bases from V and 8 bases from J, with 17 bases between. The CDR3 totals 14 residues. The CDR3 DNA follows: TGTGCCAGCACCCGGGATCGGGGGGAGGAAAAACTGTTTTTT. Protein: CASTRDRGEEKLFF.

The rearrangement joins TRBV11-2 to TRBJ2-1; 11 positions match TRBD2. The length of the CDR3 is 18 residues. V lost 5 bases, J lost 4 bases, and 13 bases stayed unmatched. Germline values: CDR1 SGHAT, CDR2 FQNNGV. The CDR3 loop reads CASSLGRLAGKVYNEQFF. The CDR3 DNA reads TGTGCCAGCAGCCTGGGGAGACTAGCGGGAAAAGTGTACAATGAGCAGTTCTTC.

This chain joins TRBV6-1 and TRBJ1-5; D uncertain. This CDR3 is 14 amino acids long. V was shortened by 5 bases and J by 4 bases, with 12 bases between the two germline ends. Germline V lookup: CDR1 MNHNS, CDR2 SASEGT. The CDR3 reads CASSPGDLNQPQHF. DNA of the CDR3: TGTGCCAGCAGTCCCGGCGACCTTAATCAGCCCCAGCATTTT.

The chain carries TRBV5-1 and TRBJ2-6; D remains unclear. The CDR3 consists of 15 residues. Trimming removed 0 bases from V and 2 bases from J, with 6 bases in between. Germline-derived CDR1 and CDR2 are SGHRS and YFSETQ. CDR3 sequence: CASSLGNPGANVLTF. The CDR3 DNA reads as TGCGCCAGCAGCTTGGGGAACCCTGGGGCCAACGTCCTGACTTTC. Supplemented by reference TRBV5-1 and TRBJ2-6, the full variable domain reads KAGVTQTPRYLIKTRGQQVTLSCSPISGHRSVSWYQQTPGQGLQFLFEYFSETQRNKGNFPGRFSGRQFSNSRSEMNVSTLELGDSALYLCASSLGNPGANVLTFGAGSRLTVL.

The rearrangement uses TRBV12-3 or TRBV12-4 and TRBJ1-4, with D tentatively TRBD1 (6 bases). Deletions cut 0 bases from V and 3 bases from J, with 17 bases between. The CDR3 extends over 18 amino acids. The CDR3 spells CASSLATLQGGSNEKLFF. As DNA, the CDR3 is TGTGCCAGCAGTTTAGCAACCTTACAAGGGGGTTCTAATGAAAAACTGTTTTTT.

This chain links TRBV6-2 or TRBV6-3 with TRBJ2-1; D may be TRBD2 (6 bases). In germline, CDR1 is MNHEY, CDR2 SVGEGT. V gave up 0 bases and J gave up 8 bases, with 8 bases separating them. CDR3 size: 13 residues. The chain's CDR3 is CASSYSKRDEQFF. DNA for the CDR3: TGTGCCAGCAGTTACTCGAAGCGGGATGAGCAGTTCTTC.

The CDR3 spells CSVVQVYGYTF. As DNA, the CDR3 is TGCAGCGTTGTACAGGTCTATGGCTACACCTTC. This chain links TRBV29-1 with TRBJ1-2; TRBD1 might be the D (5 bases). CDR3 length: 11 residues. Trimming took 4 bases from V and 4 from J, leaving 7 bases between them. Germline V gene lookup returns CDR1 SQVTM and CDR2 ANQGSEA.

This clonotype occurred once. V gene TRBV7-2 combines with J gene TRBJ1-1; D is unclear. The CDR3 runs to 16 residues. CDR1 SGHTA and CDR2 FQGNSA come from the germline V gene. Trimming cost V 0 bases and J 0 bases, with 11 bases left between them. CDR3: CASSLASGRLNTEAFF. CDR3 nucleotide sequence: TGTGCCAGCAGCTTAGCGTCAGGACGTCTGAACACTGAAGCTTTCTTT. Complete variable domain (other parts from reference TRBV7-2 and TRBJ1-1): GAGVSQSPSNKVTEKGKDVELRCDPISGHTALYWYRQSLGQGLEFLIYFQGNSAPDKSGLPSDRFSAERTGGSVSTLTIQRTQQEDSAVYLCASSLASGRLNTEAFFGQGTRLTVV.

This clonotype has more than one count but fewer than ten. The rearrangement links TRBV7-8 to TRBJ2-1, with D possibly matching TRBD1 (6 bases). Germline CDR1 is SGHVS and CDR2 is FQNEAQ. This CDR3 comprises 17 residues. The V end lost 3 bases, the J end lost 0 bases, and 15 bases lay between the germline ends. The DNA of the CDR3 is TGTGCCAGCAGCTTCCCTATGGACAGATTCTCCTACAATGAGCAGTTCTTC. This codes for CASSFPMDRFSYNEQFF.

The V call is TRBV7-9, the J call TRBJ2-1, with 12 bases aligning to TRBD2. CDR3 size: 16 residues. Germline V gene data show CDR1 as SEHNR and CDR2 as FQNEAQ (reference sequence). The V gene end was trimmed by 4 bases and the J gene end by 8 bases; junction bases not matched to a gene: 9. The CDR3 nucleotides are TGTGCCAGCAGCTCCGCTAGCGGGAGGGCCTTCGATGAGCAGTTCTTC. Protein: CASSSASGRAFDEQFF.

This clonotype has more than one count but fewer than ten. The V and J genes are TRBV7-9 and TRBJ2-3, with D perhaps given as TRBD1 or TRBD2 (5 bases each). The CDR3 loop spans 16 amino acids. Trimming took off 5 bases at V and 0 bases at J, with 15 bases between the two ends. Germline V gene data show CDR1 as SEHNR and CDR2 as FQNEAQ (reference sequence). Written as DNA, the CDR3 is TGTGCCAGCAGCAAGGGGACCGCGACTAGCACAGATACGCAGTATTTT. It translates to CASSKGTATSTDTQYF. Together with reference TRBV7-9 and TRBJ2-3, the CDR3 gives the full variable domain: DTGVSQNPRHKITKRGQNVTFRCDPISEHNRLYWYRQTLGQGPEFLTYFQNEAQLEKSRLLSDRFSAERPKGSFSTLEIQRTEQGDSAMYLCASSKGTATSTDTQYFGPGTRLTVL.

The chain couples TRBV6-4 to TRBJ2-1; either TRBD1 or TRBD2 may supply D (6 bases each). CDR3 length equals 15 residues. In germline, CDR1 is MRHNA, CDR2 SNTAGT. The CDR3 spells CATGARGGGGNEQFF. CDR3 in DNA: TGTGCGACGGGGGCCAGAGGGGGAGGAGGCAATGAGCAGTTCTTC.

The V gene is TRBV27, the J gene TRBJ1-1; D is possibly TRBD1 (6 bases). The CDR3 has 14 amino acids. V lost 3 bases and J lost 11, with 19 bases in between. The germline CDR1 and CDR2 sequences are MNHEY and SMNVEV (reference sequence). The CDR3 DNA reads as TGTGCCAGCAGTTTGTACGGGGGCGCAGTAATGGCTTTCTTT. Translated: CASSLYGGAVMAFF.

The chain carries TRBV7-2 and TRBJ2-3; either TRBD1 or TRBD2 may supply D (5 bases each). Germline assignment: CDR1 SGHTA and CDR2 FQGNSA. The CDR3 sequence is 14 residues long. V shed 5 bases and J shed 4 bases, with 13 bases lying between them. DNA for the CDR3: TGTGCCAGCAGCCGCCCGGGGACCTCAGATACGCAGTATTTT. Translation gives CASSRPGTSDTQYF.

This chain connects TRBV20-1 to TRBJ2-3, with D perhaps TRBD2 (6 bases). V was trimmed by 0 bases and J by 4 bases, leaving 11 bases between them. The CDR3 spans 14 residues. CDR1 and CDR2 from the germline V gene are DFQATT and SNEGSKA (reference sequence). CDR3 coding DNA: TGCAGTGCTAGAGAGGGGACTCTGGCAGATACGCAGTATTTT. Translation: CSAREGTLADTQYF.

This clonotype has only a few counts. The gene calls are TRBV30 and TRBJ2-2, with 7 bases that match TRBD1. V was clipped by 3 bases and J by 6 bases; unmatched bases: 10. CDR1 GTSNPN and CDR2 SVGIG come from the germline V gene (reference sequence). CDR3 length: 15 amino acids. The CDR3 nucleotides read TGTGCCTGGAGCCCGACAGGGTACGGGGCCGGGGAGCTGTTTTTT. Amino acid sequence: CAWSPTGYGAGELFF. Full variable domain (remainder filled in from reference TRBV30 and TRBJ2-2): SQTIHQWPATLVQPVGSPLSLECTVEGTSNPNLYWYRQAAGRGLQLLFYSVGIGQISSEVPQNLSASRPQDRQFILSSKKLLLSDSGFYLCAWSPTGYGAGELFFGEGSRLTVL.

The V call is TRBV14, the J call TRBJ2-6; D ambiguous. CDR1 and CDR2 (germline): SGHDN, FVKESK. This CDR3 region has 18 residues. V lost 0 bases and J lost 0, with 12 bases in between. CDR3 loop: CASSQDWQPTSGANVLTF. CDR3 nucleotides: TGTGCCAGCAGCCAAGACTGGCAGCCCACCTCTGGGGCCAACGTCCTGACTTTC.

The V call is TRBV20-1, the J call TRBJ2-7; 7 bases agree with TRBD1. CDR1 is DFQATT, CDR2 SNEGSKA, per germline (reference sequence). The CDR3 contains 15 residues. V dropped 6 bases and J dropped 4; count of bases not matched to a gene: 15. The chain's CDR3 is CSAALGDSPFYEQYV. Written as DNA, the CDR3 is TGCAGTGCCGCCTTGGGGGACAGCCCGTTTTACGAGCAGTACGTC.

The genes are TRBV9 and TRBJ1-4; 7 nucleotides match TRBD1. After removal of 3 bases from V and 6 bases from J, the junction contained 5 bases not matched to a gene. The CDR3 extends over 14 amino acids. CDR1 SGDLS and CDR2 YYNGEE come from the germline V gene. The CDR3 nucleotides are TGTGCCAGCAGCGCCTCCGGGACAGATGAAAAACTGTTTTTT. It specifies CASSASGTDEKLFF.

The V gene is TRBV14, the J gene TRBJ1-1; tentatively, D is TRBD1 (5 bases). The CDR3 spans 15 residues. Looked up from germline, CDR1 is SGHDN and CDR2 is FVKESK. The V end lost 3 bases, the J end lost 0 bases, and 11 bases lay between the germline ends. The CDR3 sequence: CASSQTRAMNTEAFF. For the CDR3, the DNA is TGTGCCAGCAGCCAGACCAGGGCTATGAACACTGAAGCTTTCTTT. Variable domain in full (rest from reference TRBV14 and TRBJ1-1): EAGVTQFPSHSVIEKGQTVTLRCDPISGHDNLYWYRRVMGKEIKFLLHFVKESKQDESGMPNNRFLAERTGGTYSTLKVQPAELEDSGVYFCASSQTRAMNTEAFFGQGTRLTVV.

This clonotype showed up many times. The rearrangement links TRBV18 to TRBJ1-1; D not certain. CDR1 is KGHSH, CDR2 LQKENI, per germline. The CDR3 covers 13 residues. The V gene lost 3 bases and the J gene lost 1 base, with 6 bases spanning the gap. The CDR3 sequence: CASSPPGNTEAFF. CDR3 in DNA: TGTGCCAGCTCACCTCCGGGGAACACTGAAGCTTTCTTT.

The chain is built from TRBV12-3 or TRBV12-4 and TRBJ2-1; TRBD2 aligns across 16 bases. This CDR3 region has 18 residues. Losses at the gene ends were 5 bases for V and 1 base for J; bases not matched to a gene: 5. CDR3 coding DNA: TGTGCCAGCAGTCCCGGGACTAGCGGGAGGGGGTCCTACAATGAGCAGTTCTTC. It is translated as CASSPGTSGRGSYNEQFF.